The entry that follows covers one T cell receptor beta chain sequence. The target antigen is unknown. These data are taken from a study of identical twins. Whole-study results and caveats: The authors drew conclusions from cross-sectional statistical analysis rather than following the same donors.

The trim removed 1 base at V and 2 bases at J, leaving 6 bases unmatched. In germline, CDR1 is SGHNT, CDR2 YENEEA. The CDR3 sequence is 16 residues long. TCRdb processed the 5' RACE reads anew with MiXCR; each CDR3 protein has one entry. The sample includes fewer than 500,000 distinct CDR3 sequences, 14% of them seen just once. The data were also submitted as part of a second study, on yellow fever vaccine responses in identical twins.

The TCR sequence derives from a woman aged 18-29 years in good health. The chain carries TRBV11-3 and TRBJ2-5; 8 positions agree with TRBD2. Sequenced sample: CD4+ T cells sorted from blood. CDR3 in amino acids: CASSLGAAGEQETQYF. The CDR3 nucleotides are TGTGCCAGCAGCTTAGGTGCAGCGGGGGAGCAAGAGACCCAGTACTTC.